The source of this TCR beta chain is a study of shared clonotypes between healthy human individuals. Study-wide background: Per donor, three plates held CD4 naive cells, three held CD4 memory, two held CD8 naive and one held CD8 memory. Study-wide points: Among the subsets, naive ones generally showed larger estimated richness than memory ones. Rarefaction revealed incomplete sorted-subset sequencing despite large depth.

Only in-frame clones appear in the TCRdb table, and some are missing; sequencing was by immunoSEQ multiplex PCR. The data show roughly 2,500,000 clones, roughly 93% seen once. The CDR3 runs 13 residues. Germline V gene lookup returns CDR1 MNHEY and CDR2 SVGAGI. Trimming shortened V by 0 bases and J by 5 bases, and 7 bases separated the two germline ends. This clone was observed a handful of times. What it recognizes is unknown. The chain is built from TRBV6-5 and TRBJ1-1; the D is unclear. This sequence originates from a man in his late teens or twenties in good health. Some clones in this sample may be carry-over from other donors' samples. The sequenced material came from naive CD4+ T cells from PBMCs. The subset was: CD45RA+ positively selected. The CDR3 here is CASSYSVGTEAFF. The DNA for the CDR3 is TGTGCCAGCAGTTACTCAGTTGGTACTGAAGCTTTCTTT.